Listed below are T cell receptor beta chains from one sample, sequenced in a study of CD8+ T cells in alopecia areata. The data were produced by immunoSEQ multiplex PCR, yet TCRdb's version contains in-frame clones alone and is incomplete. Among roughly 180,000 clones listed, 60% were seen once. The sequencing used CD4+ T cells sorted from blood, collected at week 4, from a patient treated with tofacitinib. The source is a human donor with alopecia areata. The CDR3 runs from the conserved cysteine through the conserved F or W. The D gene is left open where the match is weak. Clone size is given for some rows only: seen once, a few or many times, or a class if the clone is expanded.

cdr3_nt cdr3_aa d_call clone_size j_call v_call
TGCGCCAGCAGCCAAGTACTTGTGGCGGAGACCCAGTACTTC CASSQVLVAETQYF NA once TRBJ2-5 TRBV4-1
TGCAGTGCTAGAATGAGGGCGCGGGCTTTCTTT CSARMRARAFF NA NA TRBJ1-1 TRBV20-1
TGTGCCTGCCAAGGAGCCACTGAAGCTTTCTTT CACQGATEAFF NA NA TRBJ1-1 TRBV30
TGCGCCAGCAGCTTGGAGGACACTAATTCACCCCTCCACTTT CASSLEDTNSPLHF NA NA TRBJ1-6 TRBV5-1
TGTGCCAGCAGCCAAGATCGACAGAGTCACTATGGCTACACCTTC CASSQDRQSHYGYTF NA few TRBJ1-2 TRBV4-2
TGTGCCAGCAGCGCGACCGGGACAGACTACGAGCAGTACTTC CASSATGTDYEQYF TRBD1 NA TRBJ2-7 TRBV7-2
TGTGCCAGTAGTGCGACTCTGACAGCAGATACGCAGTATTTT CASSATLTADTQYF NA few TRBJ2-3 TRBV19
TGCAGAGCTAGCGCCACAGATACGCAGTATTTT CRASATDTQYF NA once TRBJ2-3 TRBV20-1
TGCGCCAGCAGCCAAGATGGGGCAAACTCCTACAATGAGCAGTTCTTC CASSQDGANSYNEQFF NA NA TRBJ2-1 TRBV4-1
TGTGCCAGCACCGGTGGCTATAATTCACCCCTCCACTTT CASTGGYNSPLHF NA NA TRBJ1-6 TRBV11-1
TGTGCCAGCAGCGTAGGGGCCGCTGGCTACACCTTC CASSVGAAGYTF NA NA TRBJ1-2 TRBV9
TGTGCCAGCAGCGTCGGACAGGGGGCGAATTTACATTCACCCCTCCACTTT CASSVGQGANLHSPLHF TRBD1 few TRBJ1-6 TRBV7-9
TGCAGCGTTGAAACAGATAGACAGGGACACTACGAGCAGTACTTC CSVETDRQGHYEQYF TRBD1 few TRBJ2-7 TRBV29-1
TGTGCCTGGAGTGGCGCCCCCTACGAGCAGTACTTC CAWSGAPYEQYF NA NA TRBJ2-7 TRBV30
TGTGCCAGCAGTTACGACAGAAGGAATGAGCAGTTCTTC CASSYDRRNEQFF NA NA TRBJ2-1 TRBV6-5
TGTGCCAGCAGCTTTTCGGCGGCGGAGACCCAGTACTTC CASSFSAAETQYF NA NA TRBJ2-5 TRBV7-2
TGCGCCAGCAGCTTGGACTCGGGGGGGCGAGAGACCCAGTACTTC CASSLDSGGRETQYF TRBD2 NA TRBJ2-5 TRBV5-1
TGTGCCACCCGTGGCGGGGGGGGTACCTACGAGCAGTACTTC CATRGGGGTYEQYF TRBD2 few TRBJ2-7 TRBV10-3
TGTGCCAGCAGCTTATTGTTCACAGATACGCAGTATTTT CASSLLFTDTQYF NA NA TRBJ2-3 TRBV7-2
TGCGCCAGCAGCCCCTCGGGGGGGGCGGAGACCCAGTACTTC CASSPSGGAETQYF TRBD2 NA TRBJ2-5 TRBV5-1
TGTGCCAGCAGCGTAGGAGGGAGGTCAGGGTGGACCGGGGAGCTGTTTTTT CASSVGGRSGWTGELFF NA NA TRBJ2-2 TRBV9
TGTGCCTGGAGTTCCAGGGGGCGGGAGACCCAGTACTTC CAWSSRGRETQYF TRBD1 once TRBJ2-5 TRBV30
TGTGCCAGCAGTGCGAGAGTCTACGAGCAGTACTTC CASSARVYEQYF NA NA TRBJ2-7 TRBV6-1
TGCAGCGCAGAAGTGCGAAGGGACACTGAAGCTTTCTTT CSAEVRRDTEAFF NA NA TRBJ1-1 TRBV29-1
TGTGCCAGCAGCTTAGAAGGCGCTGGGGAGCAGTTCTTC CASSLEGAGEQFF NA NA TRBJ2-1 TRBV7-9
TGTGCCTGGAGTCAGGGAGGGTTTCAGGAGCAGTTCTTC CAWSQGGFQEQFF TRBD2 NA TRBJ2-1 TRBV30
TGCAGCGTTGTGGGCAGTCAAGAGACCCAGTACTTC CSVVGSQETQYF NA NA TRBJ2-5 TRBV29-1
TGTGCCATCAGTGAGAGAGAGACCCAGTACTTC CAISERETQYF NA NA TRBJ2-5 TRBV10-3
TGCGCCAGCAGCCAAGGACAGGGGGTGAATTCACCCCTCCACTTT CASSQGQGVNSPLHF TRBD1 few TRBJ1-6 TRBV4-1
TGCGCCAGCAGCCAGGCAGGGAGGGCCTACGAGCAGTACTTC CASSQAGRAYEQYF TRBD2 few TRBJ2-7 TRBV5-1
TGCGCCAGCAGCGACACCCCGGGACAGGGAGCCGGTTACTACACCTTC CASSDTPGQGAGYYTF TRBD1 NA TRBJ1-2 TRBV4-1
TGCAGCGTTGTACAGGCCAGGGAAAAACTGTTTTTT CSVVQAREKLFF NA few TRBJ1-4 TRBV29-1
TGTGCCAGCAGCCCACTAGGACAGGCCTACGAGCAGTACTTC CASSPLGQAYEQYF TRBD1 NA TRBJ2-7 TRBV14
TGTGCCAGCAGCCAAGACCTGACGATGAACACTGAAGCTTTCTTT CASSQDLTMNTEAFF NA NA TRBJ1-1 TRBV6-6
TGTGCCAGCAGCTTAAGTACAGATACGCAGTATTTT CASSLSTDTQYF NA NA TRBJ2-3 TRBV7-9
TGCAGCGCCCGCCCGGGGCCGGGGACCTACGAGCAGTACTTC CSARPGPGTYEQYF NA NA TRBJ2-7 TRBV29-1
TGTGCCACCAGCAGAGACGGCTCCCCAGGGGAGACCCAGTACTTC CATSRDGSPGETQYF NA NA TRBJ2-5 TRBV15
TGTGCCAGCAGGAGACAGGGGAACTATGGCTACACCTTC CASRRQGNYGYTF TRBD1 NA TRBJ1-2 TRBV5-6
TGCGCCAGCAGCCAAGGGACGGAACTAGCCAAAAACATTCAGTACTTC CASSQGTELAKNIQYF NA NA TRBJ2-4 TRBV4-1
TGCGCCAGCAGCCAAGACCCCGAGAGGGGCGGAAACACCGGGGAGCTGTTTTTT CASSQDPERGGNTGELFF NA NA TRBJ2-2 TRBV4-3
TGTGCCAGCAGCCAGGGACGGCTGAACTATGGCTACACCTTC CASSQGRLNYGYTF NA NA TRBJ1-2 TRBV5-6
TGCGCCAGCAGCCTAAGTCCCCCAGGGGGCACCGGGGCCAACGTCCTGACTTTC CASSLSPPGGTGANVLTF TRBD1 NA TRBJ2-6 TRBV4-1
TGTGCCAGCAGCTTACAGGGGTCAAACACTGAAGCTTTCTTT CASSLQGSNTEAFF NA NA TRBJ1-1 TRBV7-9
TGTGCCAGCAGTTACCTAGCGGGGGGCCGTTCCTTTTACAATGAGCAGTTCTTC CASSYLAGGRSFYNEQFF TRBD2 NA TRBJ2-1 TRBV27
TGCAGCGTTCGGACAGCACAAGAGACCCAGTACTTC CSVRTAQETQYF NA NA TRBJ2-5 TRBV29-1
TGTGCCAGCACCCAGGACAGGGGCAACTATGGCTACACCTTC CASTQDRGNYGYTF TRBD1 once TRBJ1-2 TRBV6-5
TGTGCCACCAGCAGAGCATGGGGGCGGGTAGGTAATGAGCAGTTCTTC CATSRAWGRVGNEQFF NA NA TRBJ2-1 TRBV15
TGTGCCAGCAGCTCCCGGGACAGCTCCTACGAGCAGTACTTC CASSSRDSSYEQYF TRBD1 NA TRBJ2-7 TRBV9
TGTGCCAGCAGTTGGCTGGGCAGGGGGCAAGAGACCCAGTACTTC CASSWLGRGQETQYF TRBD1 NA TRBJ2-5 TRBV25-1
TGCAGCGTTGAGCAGGGTACGGGCGATGAGCAGTTCTTC CSVEQGTGDEQFF NA NA TRBJ2-1 TRBV29-1
TGTGCCAGCAGTTCCCGAACGCGGGGCAGGGACAATTCACCCCTCCACTTT CASSSRTRGRDNSPLHF NA few TRBJ1-6 TRBV28
TGCAGCGTTGAAGCGGACACACACACAGATACGCAGTATTTT CSVEADTHTDTQYF NA few TRBJ2-3 TRBV29-1
TGCGCCAGCAGCCAAGAGGTGGGGGAGACCCAGTACTTC CASSQEVGETQYF NA NA TRBJ2-5 TRBV4-1
TGTGCCTGGAACCCCGGGACAGGCGGTTACGAGCAGTACTTC CAWNPGTGGYEQYF TRBD1 NA TRBJ2-7 TRBV30